Listed below are T cell receptor gamma chains from one sample, sequenced in a study of intestinal T cells in coeliac disease. TCRdb re-analyzed the multiplex PCR reads via CATT. The table has 850 to 1,000 gamma-chain clones, roughly 50% seen once. Sequenced: a duodenal biopsy. The receptors come from a human donor with celiac disease. CDR3s include the opening cysteine and the closing phenylalanine or tryptophan. Fields, in order: CDR3 length, V gene, clone size, J gene, CDR3 DNA, CDR3 protein. Not every row has a clone size; where given, it reads once, few, many or a size class.

15	TRGV4	few	TRGJP2	TGTGCACCTGGGATGAAACTGAGTAGTGATTGGATCAAGACGTTT	CAPGMKLSSDWIKTF
14	TRGV5	.	TRGJ1/TRGJ2	TGTGCCCACCTGGGACAGGCGTTGAGTTATAAGAAACTCTTT	CAHLGQALSYKKLF
15	TRGV2	.	TRGJ1/TRGJ2	TGTGCCACCTGGGACGGGCACTTGAATTATTATAAGAAACTCTTT	CATWDGHLNYYKKLF
12	TRGV8	once	TRGJ1/TRGJ2	TGTGCCACCTGGGATGGGGTTATAAAGAAACTCTTT	CATWDGVIKKLF
18	TRGV2	.	TRGJP2	TGTGCCACCTGGGACGAGGGTGACGATGGGGTAGTGACTTGGATCAAGACGTTT	CATWDEGDDGVVTWIKTF
15	TRGV8	.	TRGJ1/TRGJ2	TGTGCCACCTGGGACCCTTTTATCTTCGATTATAAGAAACTCTTT	CATWDPFIFDYKKLF
13	TRGV10	.	TRGJ1/TRGJ2	TGTGCTGCGTGGGATTATAACTATTATAAGAAACTCTTT	CAAWDYNYYKKLF
15	TRGV2	once	TRGJP2	TGTGCCACCTTGGGACGGGCCAAAATGATTTGGATCAAGACGTTT	CATLGRAKMIWIKTF
14	TRGV5P	.	TRGJ1/TRGJ2	TGTGCCACCTGGGGGCGTTTTTCTTATTATAAGAAACTCTTT	CATWGRFSYYKKLF
14	TRGV2	.	TRGJ1/TRGJ2	TGTGCCCACCTGGGGACGGACTCGGATTATAAGAAACTCTTT	CAHLGTDSDYKKLF
16	TRGV4	few	TRGJ1/TRGJ2	TGTGCCACCTGGATTTCTTTGATCCTGAATTATTATAAGAAACTCTTT	CATWISLILNYYKKLF
11	TRGV2	large	TRGJ1/TRGJ2	TGTGCCACCTGGGACCCTGGGGAGAAACTCTTT	CATWDPGEKLF
11	TRGV2	.	TRGJ1/TRGJ2	TGTGCCACCATGAATTATTATAAGAAACTCTTT	CATMNYYKKLF
16	TRGV8	.	TRGJP2	TGTGCCACCTGGGGACATTTCTTTAGTAGTGATTGGATCAAGACGTTT	CATWGHFFSSDWIKTF
12	TRGV4	.	TRGJ1/TRGJ2	TGTGCCACTTTAGGGAATTATTATAAGAAACTCTTT	CATLGNYYKKLF